A selection of T cell receptor beta chains follows, all from one sample in a study of tumor-infiltrating lymphocytes in localized non-small cell lung cancer. Sequencing used immunoSEQ multiplex PCR; TCRdb keeps in-frame clones, though not all of them. The table records 11,000 or so clones, 80% to 90% of them present only once. Sequenced material: uninvolved lung tissue not adjacent to the tumor. Source of these receptors: a human donor with non-small cell lung cancer. The CDR3 runs from the conserved cysteine through the conserved F or W. Each record gives: D gene, J gene, clone size, V gene, CDR3 DNA, CDR3 protein. A D gene is named only where the DNA matches it firmly. The size of a clone is reported for some rows only, either as once, few or many, or as a class for expanded clones.

TRBD2	TRBJ2-5	-	TRBV7-9	TGTGCCAGCAGCTTGACTAGCGGGGGCCAAGAGACCCAGTACTTC	CASSLTSGGQETQYF
-	TRBJ1-6	few	TRBV6-1	TGTGCCAGCAGTGACGCGGGGGGTCCTAATTCACCCCTCCACTTT	CASSDAGGPNSPLHF
-	TRBJ2-7	-	TRBV6-9	TGTGCCAGCAGTGAAAGGACAGCACCCTACGAGCAGTACTTC	CASSERTAPYEQYF
TRBD2	TRBJ2-3	once	TRBV27	TGTGCCAGCAGTTTGAGCGGGGACCGCACAGATACGCAGTATTTT	CASSLSGDRTDTQYF
-	TRBJ1-2	-	TRBV11-2	TGTGCCAGCAGCGCCGGGGTATCTAACTATGGCTACACCTTC	CASSAGVSNYGYTF
-	TRBJ2-2	-	TRBV6-5	TGTGCCAGCGGCGGGGGCGCGAACACCGGGGAGCTGTTTTTT	CASGGGANTGELFF
-	TRBJ2-5	-	TRBV19	TGTGCCAGTAGTCCTCGGGACACCCAAGAGACCCAGTACTTC	CASSPRDTQETQYF
TRBD1	TRBJ2-5	-	TRBV19	TGTGCCAGTAGTCTTAGGACAGGGGGGGAGACCCAGTACTTC	CASSLRTGGETQYF
-	TRBJ2-3	-	TRBV19	TGTGCCAGTAGAGGGGCTAGCACAGATACGCAGTATTTT	CASRGASTDTQYF
-	TRBJ1-2	-	TRBV7-2	TGTGCCAGCAGCCGGGAGGACTATGGCTACACCTTC	CASSREDYGYTF
TRBD1	TRBJ2-1	-	TRBV7-2	TGTGCCAGCAGCTTAGCCCAGGGGGCGTTTGAGCAGTTCTTC	CASSLAQGAFEQFF
-	TRBJ1-5	-	TRBV6-5	TGTGCCAGCAGTTACACACATGACAGCAATCAGCCCCAGCATTTT	CASSYTHDSNQPQHF
-	TRBJ1-2	-	TRBV7-6	TGTGCCAGCAGCTTAGACGAGGGCGGGGGCTATGGCTACACCTTC	CASSLDEGGGYGYTF
TRBD1	TRBJ1-2	-	TRBV5-1	TGCGCCAGCAGCTTGAAGGCAGGGGGGTTGAACTATGGCTACACCTTC	CASSLKAGGLNYGYTF
TRBD1	TRBJ1-2	-	TRBV25-1	TGTGCCAGCAGTGCAACAGGGGCCTATGGCTACACCTTC	CASSATGAYGYTF
-	TRBJ1-2	once	TRBV4-2	TGTGCCAGCAGCCAAGATCTTGGGGGGGGGCTGGAAGGCTACACCTTC	CASSQDLGGGLEGYTF
-	TRBJ1-6	-	TRBV30	TGTGCCTGGAGGACGAGAGACTATAATTCACCCCTCCACTTT	CAWRTRDYNSPLHF
-	TRBJ2-1	-	TRBV12-5	TGTGCTAGTGGGACCTCGGGGTTCTCCTACAATGAGCAGTTCTTC	CASGTSGFSYNEQFF
TRBD1	TRBJ2-7	-	TRBV4-2	TGTGCCAGCAGCCAACCGGGACAGGCGCCCGAGCAGTACTTC	CASSQPGQAPEQYF
-	TRBJ1-1	-	TRBV12-5	TGTGCTAGTGGTTTGGGGATGTACACTGAAGCTTTCTTT	CASGLGMYTEAFF
-	TRBJ2-3	-	TRBV5-1	TGCGCCAGCAGCATATCGGGGAGGATAATAGATACGCAGTATTTT	CASSISGRIIDTQYF
TRBD1	TRBJ1-1	-	TRBV5-1	TGCGCCAGCAGCTCCGATTCAGGGGGTTACACTGAAGCTTTCTTT	CASSSDSGGYTEAFF
-	TRBJ2-5	-	TRBV20-1	TGCAGTGCTAAACAACCGGAGACCCAGTACTTC	CSAKQPETQYF
-	TRBJ1-2	-	TRBV5-5	TGTGCCAGCACGGGACGAGGGGGCTACACCTTC	CASTGRGGYTF
-	TRBJ2-1	-	TRBV5-1	TGCGCCAGCAGCTTCGACGGGGGCCTCTACAATGAGCAGTTCTTC	CASSFDGGLYNEQFF
TRBD2	TRBJ2-7	-	TRBV7-9	TGTGCCAGCAGCTATGGGGGGGGATACGAGCAGTACTTC	CASSYGGGYEQYF
-	TRBJ2-7	-	TRBV2	TGTGCCAGCAATTCCCAGGGGGGCTCCTACGAGCAGTACTTC	CASNSQGGSYEQYF
-	TRBJ2-7	-	TRBV5-6	TGTGCCAGCAGCTTGGATCAGGGCAGGATCTCCTACGAGCAGTACTTC	CASSLDQGRISYEQYF
-	TRBJ2-2	-	TRBV30	TGTGCCTGGAGTGTATCAGACACCGGGGAGCTGTTTTTT	CAWSVSDTGELFF
-	TRBJ1-1	-	TRBV13	TGTGCCAGCAGCTTCCCGGGAGGGGGGCCTGAAGCTTTCTTT	CASSFPGGGPEAFF
-	TRBJ1-3	-	TRBV19	TGTGCCAGTACCTTCAACGCCGTCCGACAAGCCTCTGGAAACACCATATATTTT	CASTFNAVRQASGNTIYF
-	TRBJ2-3	-	TRBV25-1	TGTGCCAGCAGTGCGGACGGATATACGCAGTATTTT	CASSADGYTQYF
-	TRBJ1-3	-	TRBV6-6	TGTGCCAGCAGCCAAACTGACACCATATATTTT	CASSQTDTIYF
-	TRBJ1-1	-	TRBV29-1	TGCAGCGTTGAGGGCGTGAACACTGAAGCTTTCTTT	CSVEGVNTEAFF
TRBD1	TRBJ1-5	-	TRBV18	TGTGCCAGCTCCGTCGGACAGGACAATCAGCCCCAGCATTTT	CASSVGQDNQPQHF
TRBD2	TRBJ2-3	-	TRBV18	TGTGCCAGCTCACCACCGGCTAGCGGGGGGGCCGGGGATACGCAGTATTTT	CASSPPASGGAGDTQYF
TRBD2	TRBJ2-5	-	TRBV16	TGTGCCAGCAGCCAGCGGACTAGCGGGGGGTCTAACTTC	CASSQRTSGGSNF
TRBD2	TRBJ2-1	-	TRBV7-9	TGTGCCAGCGGGAGACTAGCCGGGTGGGGTGAGCAGTTCTTC	CASGRLAGWGEQFF
TRBD1	TRBJ1-1	-	TRBV7-9	TGTGCCAGCAGCTTAGGATCACAGGGGAAGTTCACTGAAGCTTTCTTT	CASSLGSQGKFTEAFF
-	TRBJ1-1	-	TRBV14	TGTGCCAGCAGCCTCGCCCTGGGGGGGAACACTGAAGCTTTCTTT	CASSLALGGNTEAFF